The 14 T cell receptor beta chains below come from one sample, sequenced in a study of blood T cell repertoires in COVID-19. Sequencing used immunoSEQ multiplex PCR; TCRdb keeps in-frame clones, though not all of them. The data hold about 240,000 clones, with around 84% observed a single time. The material sequenced was peripheral blood. The origin of the receptors is a woman between 70 and 85 years old with active or convalescent COVID-19.

The chain combines TRBV2 with TRBJ1-1; a possible D gene is TRBD1 (6 bases). Germline CDR1 is SNHLY and CDR2 is FYNNEI. There are 14 residues in the CDR3. Trimming pared 8 bases from V and 5 bases from J, leaving 18 bases between. The DNA of the CDR3 is TGTGCCAGCGGCACCCAGGGGATAAGGACTGAAGCTTTCTTT. Protein: CASGTQGIRTEAFF.

The chain employs TRBV11-2 and TRBJ2-7; D remains unclear. Germline V gene data show CDR1 as SGHAT and CDR2 as FQNNGV. The CDR3 length is 12 residues. V shed 5 bases and J shed 7 bases, with 12 bases lying between them. CDR3 nucleotides: TGTGCCAGCAGCCCCCGCCTATTTGAGCAGTACTTC. It translates to CASSPRLFEQYF. The full variable domain, with the rest looked up from reference TRBV11-2 and TRBJ2-7, is EAGVAQSPRYKIIEKRQSVAFWCNPISGHATLYWYQQILGQGPKLLIQFQNNGVVDDSQLPKDRFSAERLKGVDSTLKIQPAKLEDSAVYLCASSPRLFEQYFGPGTRLTVT.

The genes are TRBV19 and TRBJ1-5; the match to TRBD1 covers 9 bases. Losses at the gene ends were 7 bases for V and 6 bases for J; bases not matched to a gene: 13. This CDR3 contains 16 residues. Germline assignment: CDR1 LNHDA and CDR2 SQIVND (reference sequence). CDR3: CASTGVTGTGSQPQHF. In DNA, the CDR3 is TGTGCCAGTACCGGGGTAACCGGGACAGGGTCTCAGCCCCAGCATTTT.

This clone was detected only once. The chain carries TRBV5-4 and TRBJ1-3; D gene unclear. There are 16 residues in the CDR3. With 1 base removed from V and 4 bases from J, the gap between germline ends came to 15 bases. Germline lookup yields CDR1 SGHNT and CDR2 YYREEE (reference sequence). The CDR3: CASSLPREGSGNTIYF. The CDR3 DNA reads TGTGCCAGCAGCTTGCCCAGAGAGGGATCAGGAAACACCATATATTTT.

V gene TRBV7-2 combines with J gene TRBJ2-3; D is perhaps TRBD2 (6 bases). V was pared by 4 bases and J by 4 bases, with 18 bases between. Germline lookup yields CDR1 SGHTA and CDR2 FQGNSA. The CDR3 length is 16 residues. The CDR3 bases are TGTGCCAGCAGCTCAATGTGGCGGGGCGGGGCAGATACGCAGTATTTT. It specifies CASSSMWRGGADTQYF.

The chain employs TRBV27 and TRBJ2-7; TRBD1 matches at 9 bases. After removal of 2 bases from V and 0 bases from J, the junction contained 14 bases not matched to a gene. CDR1 is MNHEY and CDR2 is SMNVEV in the germline V gene (reference sequence). The CDR3 totals 19 residues. The CDR3 sequence: CASSLRGTGNTASSYEQYF. The CDR3 DNA reads TGTGCCAGCAGTTTACGCGGGACAGGGAACACCGCTTCCTCCTACGAGCAGTACTTC.

This clone was recorded once. The chain recombines TRBV2 with TRBJ2-7; TRBD2 might be the D (5 bases). The CDR3 has 12 residues. V was cut by 8 bases and J by 12 bases, with 20 bases left in between. Per the germline V gene, CDR1 is SNHLY and CDR2 is FYNNEI. CDR3 in DNA: TGTGCCAGCTGTCCCCCGGGGAGTGAAACGTACTTC. This gives the protein CASCPPGSETYF.

The V and J genes are TRBV12-3 or TRBV12-4 and TRBJ1-5; 7 positions match TRBD1. This CDR3 has 13 amino acids. V was clipped by 4 bases and J by 5 bases; unmatched bases: 2. CDR3 DNA sequence: TGTGCCAGCAGTTCGACAGGGCATCAGCCCCAGCATTTT. Translation: CASSSTGHQPQHF.

This sequence joins TRBV19 and TRBJ1-2; D gene ambiguous. The CDR3 is 12 amino acids. V shed 5 bases and J shed 7 bases, with 11 bases lying between them. Germline lookup yields CDR1 LNHDA and CDR2 SQIVND (reference sequence). The CDR3 loop reads CASSDAQAGYTF. The CDR3 DNA is TGTGCCAGTAGTGATGCCCAGGCTGGCTACACCTTC.

The J gene is TRBJ1-3, the V gene TRBV6-5; a weak D match, TRBD1 (6 bases). Germline lookup yields CDR1 MNHEY and CDR2 SVGAGI. V was clipped by 6 bases and J by 3 bases, with 9 bases between them. The CDR3 runs to 13 residues. Here the CDR3 reads CASRTGGGNTIYF. The CDR3 DNA reads as TGTGCCAGCAGGACAGGAGGTGGAAACACCATATATTTT.

This clone was recorded only once. The chain has TRBV7-2 and TRBJ2-3, with D possibly TRBD1 on 6 matching bases. This CDR3 has 17 residues. The V end lost 3 bases, the J end lost 0 bases, and 16 bases lay between the germline ends. Looked up from germline, CDR1 is SGHTA and CDR2 is FQGNSA. CDR3 in DNA: TGTGCCAGCAGCTTCACTGCAGGGGCGACTAGCACAGATACGCAGTATTTT. Translating gives CASSFTAGATSTDTQYF.

The chain uses TRBV6-5 and TRBJ1-2, with 8 bases aligning to TRBD1. In germline, CDR1 is MNHEY, CDR2 SVGAGI. The CDR3 length is 13 residues. The V segment lost 8 bases and the J segment 1 base; nucleotides outside the gene matches: 3. CDR3 in DNA: TGTGCCAGCGGGGGACAGGATAACTATGGCTACACCTTC. Its translation is CASGGQDNYGYTF.

This clone showed up just once. The gene calls are TRBV19 and TRBJ1-2, with 9 bases fitting TRBD1. The germline V gene has CDR1 LNHDA and CDR2 SQIVND (reference sequence). Trimming at V came to 10 bases and at J to 6 bases, leaving 12 bases not matched to a gene. The CDR3 totals 14 residues. The CDR3 DNA is TGTGCCACCCAGAGGGACAGGGAAGGACATGGCTACACCTTC. It encodes CATQRDREGHGYTF.

The V and J genes are TRBV7-9 and TRBJ2-5; 12 bases are shared with TRBD2. V gave up 6 bases and J gave up 5 bases; unmatched junction bases: 7. CDR1 and CDR2 from the germline V gene are SEHNR and FQNEAQ (reference sequence). This CDR3 contains 15 residues. CDR3 residues: CASSSGLAGLETQYF. CDR3 nucleotide sequence: TGTGCCAGCAGTTCCGGACTAGCGGGGCTGGAGACCCAGTACTTC.